This record looks at one T cell receptor (beta chain) sequence and its context. The method was immunoSEQ multiplex PCR; TCRdb's version includes in-frame clones alone and lacks a portion of them. The table lists fewer than 45,000 clones, 90% of them singletons. Germline V gene sequence: CDR1 MGHDK, CDR2 SYGVNS. This CDR3 contains 12 residues. Trimming cost V 4 bases and J 7 bases, with 11 bases left between them. This specimen belongs to a study of T cell changes during pregnancy in multiple sclerosis. The source of this sequence is a female donor with multiple sclerosis, enrolled in a pregnancy study. This sequence joins TRBV25-1 and TRBJ2-7; D may be TRBD1 (6 bases). The sequencing used CD8+ T cells from peripheral blood mononuclear cells, collected in the first trimester of pregnancy. The DNA for the CDR3 is TGTGCCAGCAGTGTTACAGGGTATGAGCAGTACTTC. It codes for CASSVTGYEQYF.